These 19 T cell receptor beta chains originate from one sample sequenced in a study of blood T cells in healthy people across ages. A J-beta primer mix and a sample-barcoded 5' primer were used in a second PCR of roughly 6 to 11 cycles. From the 5' RACE reads, TCRdb called clonotypes with MiXCR, one entry per CDR3 protein. The sample has 650,000 to 1,000,000 distinct CDR3 sequences; 30% to 45% are singletons. The sequencing sample was made of blood. The receptors stem from a man younger than 35 in good health.

The chain links TRBV5-1 to TRBJ1-5, with D perhaps matching TRBD1 (6 bases). V gave up 4 bases and J gave up 7 bases, with 18 bases separating them. Germline CDR1 SGHRS, CDR2 YFSETQ. CDR3 size: 15 residues. The CDR3 DNA reads as TGCGCCAGCAGCCCCGGTGGGGGTCAGGGGCAGCCCCAGCATTTT. This codes for CASSPGGGQGQPQHF.

There are many counts of this clonotype. The chain links TRBV12-3 or TRBV12-4 to TRBJ2-1; 9 bases align to TRBD1. CDR3 length: 15 amino acids. J gave up 6 bases and V 6 bases, and 9 bases lay outside the gene matches. For the CDR3, the DNA is TGTGCCAGCAGGCGGACAGGGGATGCAGGCAATGAGCAGTTCTTC. This gives the protein CASRRTGDAGNEQFF.

About this clonotype itself: A much larger clone differs by one base, so this may be a read error. The chain combines TRBV20-1 with TRBJ1-2; 8 bases are shared with TRBD1. This CDR3 comprises 17 residues. CDR1 and CDR2 from the germline V gene are DFQATT and SNEGSKA (reference sequence). CDR3 DNA: TGCAGTACTAGAGACGGGGCGAGGACAGGGACTAACTATGGCTACACCTTC. It encodes CSTRDGARTGTNYGYTF.

The chain has TRBV20-1 and TRBJ1-2, with TRBD1 identical over 7 bases. Germline V gives CDR1 DFQATT, CDR2 SNEGSKA (reference sequence). The junction had 10 bases not matched to a gene; V was cut back by 0 bases and J by 0 bases. This CDR3 region has 17 residues. In DNA, the CDR3 is TGCAGTGCTAGAGATTTCCTCAGACAGGGAGCTAACTATGGCTACACCTTC. It yields the protein CSARDFLRQGANYGYTF.

The chain links TRBV7-9 to TRBJ1-2, with a weak D call TRBD1 (5 bases). In germline, CDR1 is SEHNR, CDR2 FQNEAQ (reference sequence). This CDR3 spans 13 amino acids. V was trimmed by 8 bases and J by 5 bases, leaving 15 bases between them. CDR3 protein: CASQGEGGYGYTF. CDR3 coding DNA: TGTGCCAGCCAGGGCGAAGGCGGATATGGCTACACCTTC.

This clonotype was seen many times. The junction departs from the called germline gene at one end, perhaps through a read error. The chain has TRBV9 and TRBJ2-1, with D perhaps TRBD1 (6 bases). Germline CDR1 and CDR2: SGDLS and YYNGEE. The CDR3 has 15 residues. The CDR3 DNA sequence: TGTGCCAGCAGCGCAGGGGTTATCTCCAACAATGAGCAGTTCTTC. This encodes CASSAGVISNNEQFF. The complete variable domain, with remaining parts taken from reference TRBV9 and TRBJ2-1, reads DSGVTQTPKHLITATGQRVTLRCSPRSGDLSVYWYQQSLDQGLQFLIQYYNGEERAKGNILERFSAQQFPDLHSELNLSSLELGDSALYFCASSAGVISNNEQFFGPGTRLTVL.

The chain has TRBV27 and TRBJ2-1; 7 bases fit TRBD2. CDR1 is MNHEY and CDR2 is SMNVEV in the germline V gene (reference sequence). The V segment lost 7 bases and the J segment 10 bases; nucleotides outside the gene matches: 10. The CDR3 totals 13 residues. In DNA, the CDR3 is TGTGCCAGCATCCTGAGGACTAGTGGGGAGCAGTTCTTC. It codes for CASILRTSGEQFF.

The V gene is TRBV28, the J gene TRBJ1-2, with unresolved D. This CDR3 spans 15 amino acids. The V and J ends lost 3 bases and 5 bases respectively, with 16 bases between them. CDR1 MDHEN and CDR2 SYDVKM come from the germline V gene. The CDR3 bases are TGTGCCAGCAGTTTGGGCGAGGCAGGAGGATATGGCTACACCTTC. Protein sequence: CASSLGEAGGYGYTF.

This sequence joins TRBV7-9 and TRBJ2-7; 12 bases align to TRBD1. This CDR3 has 17 amino acids. Per the germline V gene, CDR1 is SEHNR and CDR2 is FQNEAQ (reference sequence). The trim removed 9 bases at V and 7 bases at J, leaving 19 bases unmatched. CDR3 amino acids: CASKPYHGTGGTDEQYF. CDR3 DNA sequence: TGTGCCAGTAAACCCTATCACGGGACAGGGGGCACGGATGAGCAGTACTTC.

For this clonotype: A much larger clone is a single base away; this may be a read error. V gene TRBV6-5 combines with J gene TRBJ2-3; D remains ambiguous. The CDR3 spans 15 residues. Germline V CDR1 and CDR2: MNHEY, SVGAGI. Here the CDR3 DNA reads TGTGCCAACAGTTACGAAGGCCCGTGGGCAGATACGCAGTATTTT. Its translation is CANSYEGPWADTQYF.

The table lists this clonotype with a few counts. In nucleotides, the CDR3 is TGTGCCAGCTCTAAGGCAGATACGCAGTATTTT. Protein sequence: CASSKADTQYF. J is TRBJ2-3 and V is TRBV7-2; D gene ambiguous. CDR3 length equals 11 residues. Germline-derived CDR1 and CDR2 are SGHTA and FQGNSA. Trimming took off 8 bases at V and 4 bases at J, with 7 bases between the two ends.

This clonotype was seen a handful of times. The chain uses TRBV6-5 and TRBJ1-4; D is ambiguous. Per germline, CDR1 MNHEY and CDR2 SVGAGI. This CDR3 region has 13 residues. The V and J ends lost 5 bases and 8 bases respectively, with 12 bases between them. CDR3 nucleotide sequence: TGTGCCAGCAGTCTCCGCGCGGGGGAAAAACTGTTTTTT. Translating it yields CASSLRAGEKLFF.

This clonotype was seen only a few times. The V call is TRBV4-3, the J call TRBJ1-2; 9 bases match TRBD1. This CDR3 has 15 residues. The trim removed 1 base at V and 4 bases at J, leaving 4 bases unmatched. Per the germline V gene, CDR1 is LGHNA and CDR2 is YSLEER. The CDR3 DNA follows: TGCGCCAGCAGCCAAGCTACAGGGGGCTTCTATGGCTACACCTTC. Its protein is CASSQATGGFYGYTF.

This clonotype was seen more than once but under ten times. The rearrangement links TRBV4-3 to TRBJ2-5; D is possibly TRBD1 or TRBD2 (5 bases each). CDR1 and CDR2 from the germline V gene are LGHNA and YSLEER. Trimming stripped 5 bases from V and 0 bases from J, with 16 bases between. The CDR3 sequence is 16 residues long. Here the CDR3 reads CASSSTGTGYQETQYF. The CDR3 region has the DNA TGCGCCAGCAGCTCCACCGGGACGGGGTACCAAGAGACCCAGTACTTC.

There are a few counts of this clonotype. This chain uses TRBV7-2 with TRBJ1-1, with D possibly TRBD1 on 6 matching bases. This CDR3 has 14 amino acids. Germline V lookup: CDR1 SGHTA, CDR2 FQGNSA. Trimming stripped 5 bases from V and 7 bases from J, with 17 bases between. The CDR3 DNA is TGTGCCAGCAGCCCCCGACGGGACACATATGAAGCTTTCTTT. Its translation: CASSPRRDTYEAFF.

This clonotype was observed at least ten times. J is TRBJ2-1 and V is TRBV27, with unresolved D. Germline assignment: CDR1 MNHEY and CDR2 SMNVEV (reference sequence). V lost 0 bases, J lost 10 bases, and 10 bases lay in between. CDR3 size: 13 residues. The CDR3 spells CASSLSMGKEQFF. CDR3 nucleotides: TGTGCCAGCAGTTTATCGATGGGGAAAGAGCAGTTCTTC.

There are a few counts of this clonotype. V usage is TRBV6-2 or TRBV6-3 and J usage is TRBJ2-7; a possible D gene is TRBD1 (6 bases). The CDR3 extends over 15 amino acids. Germline-derived CDR1 and CDR2 are MNHEY and SVGEGT. Trimming stripped 2 bases from V and 7 bases from J, with 18 bases between. The CDR3 is CASSYGRGSYNEQYF. The CDR3 DNA follows: TGTGCCAGCAGTTACGGAAGGGGGTCCTACAATGAGCAGTACTTC.

V is TRBV12-3 or TRBV12-4 and J is TRBJ1-1; D possibly corresponds to TRBD1 (6 bases). The CDR3 consists of 15 residues. The V end was cut by 4 bases, the J end by 6 bases, with 18 bases between. The CDR3 nucleotides are TGTGCCAGCAGTTCTAGACCTACAGGGAATGCTGAAGCTTTCTTT. It codes for CASSSRPTGNAEAFF.

The sample holds a few counts of this clonotype. V and J are TRBV20-1 and TRBJ2-5; D gene ambiguous. CDR3 length equals 12 residues. Germline values: CDR1 DFQATT, CDR2 SNEGSKA (reference sequence). Trimming cost V 7 bases and J 11 bases, with 20 bases left between them. The DNA for the CDR3 is TGCAGTGTGGCGTCATCCTACAATGAGCAGTACTTC. Amino acid sequence: CSVASSYNEQYF.